These 32 T cell receptor beta chains were all obtained from the same sample, sequenced in a study of chemoradiotherapy in HPV16-positive cancers. This table comes from immunoSEQ multiplex PCR, and its TCRdb copy is limited to in-frame clones, with some not included. Here the sample spans approximately 9,700 clones, around four fifths being singletons. Specimen: tumor tissue, collected from a patient who underwent chemoradiotherapy. The origin of the receptors is a human donor with HPV-associated anogenital cancer.

This clone was seen more than once but under ten times. The chain combines TRBV6-6 with TRBJ1-3; 7 bases are shared with TRBD1. J gave up 10 bases and V 2 bases, and 8 bases lay outside the gene matches. The CDR3 is 14 amino acids. Germline loops: CDR1 MNHNY, CDR2 SVGAGI (reference sequence). CDR3 loop: CASSYGTDVNTIYF. The CDR3 DNA is TGTGCCAGCAGTTACGGGACAGACGTAAATACCATATATTTT.

The chain joins TRBV28 to TRBJ2-7; TRBD1 matches at 9 bases. Trimming took 3 bases from V and 2 from J; bases not matched to a gene: 5. The CDR3 runs to 15 residues. Germline V lookup: CDR1 MDHEN, CDR2 SYDVKM. As DNA, the CDR3 is TGTGCCAGCAGTTTCCTGAGGACAGGGGCCTACGAGCAGTACTTC. Residues: CASSFLRTGAYEQYF.

The chain is built from TRBV2 and TRBJ2-7; 10 bases line up with TRBD1. V lost 6 bases to trimming and J lost 1 base; unmatched junction nucleotides: 6. This CDR3 is 15 amino acids long. Germline V CDR1 and CDR2: SNHLY, FYNNEI. The CDR3 sequence: CASSAGQGMSYEQYF. The CDR3 DNA reads as TGTGCCAGCAGCGCGGGACAGGGGATGTCCTACGAGCAGTACTTC. Full variable domain (outside the CDR3, taken from reference TRBV2 and TRBJ2-7): EPEVTQTPSHQVTQMGQEVILRCVPISNHLYFYWYRQILGQKVEFLVSFYNNEISEKSEIFDDQFSVERPDGSNFTLKIRSTKLEDSAMYFCASSAGQGMSYEQYFGPGTRLTVT.

The chain recombines TRBV25-1 with TRBJ1-1; 7 nucleotides match TRBD1. Losses at the gene ends were 5 bases for V and 5 bases for J; bases not matched to a gene: 11. This CDR3 spans 15 amino acids. Germline V CDR1 and CDR2: MGHDK, SYGVNS. This CDR3 is CASSPQGRGVTEAFF. The CDR3 DNA is TGTGCCAGCAGTCCCCAGGGCAGGGGGGTAACTGAAGCTTTCTTT.

There are a few counts of this clone. The rearrangement uses TRBV5-6 and TRBJ1-2; perhaps TRBD1 as D (5 bases). Deletions cut 4 bases from V and 7 bases from J, with 17 bases between. The CDR3 runs 14 residues. Germline lookup yields CDR1 SGHDT and CDR2 YYEEEE. CDR3 sequence reads: CASSPTGELGGYTF. The CDR3 coding sequence is TGTGCCAGCAGCCCCACGGGGGAGTTGGGTGGCTACACCTTC.

The chain combines TRBV6-6 with TRBJ1-1; possibly TRBD1 for D (6 bases). Germline V gene lookup returns CDR1 MNHNY and CDR2 SVGAGI (reference sequence). Trimming took off 7 bases at V and 6 bases at J, with 18 bases between the two ends. This CDR3 contains 14 residues. In nucleotides, the CDR3 is TGTGCCAGCAAGGGGGGCGGGGGAAGGCCTGAAGCTTTCTTT. Translating gives CASKGGGGRPEAFF.

The chain joins TRBV7-6 to TRBJ2-1, with 9 bases matching TRBD1. Germline V gene data show CDR1 as SGHVS and CDR2 as FNYEAQ. With V trimmed by 5 bases and J by 5 bases, 10 bases remained unmatched. The CDR3 totals 16 residues. The CDR3 protein is CASSPAGTGTHNEQFF. The CDR3 DNA reads TGTGCCAGCAGCCCCGCCGGGACAGGGACCCACAATGAGCAGTTCTTC.

CDR3 loop: CARAWEQYF. The CDR3 DNA follows: TGTGCCCGCGCCTGGGAGCAGTACTTC. The rearrangement links TRBV7-9 to TRBJ2-7; no definite D call. Germline assignment: CDR1 SEHNR and CDR2 FQNEAQ (reference sequence). This CDR3 spans 9 amino acids. V lost 11 bases to trimming and J lost 7 bases, with 9 bases between them.

This clone was counted a few times. The chain recombines TRBV9 with TRBJ1-2; D is unresolved. Trimming pared 3 bases from V and 5 bases from J, leaving 8 bases between. Germline V CDR1 and CDR2: SGDLS, YYNGEE. This CDR3 has 12 amino acids. The CDR3 DNA is TGTGCCAGCAGCGACGGATCGTATGGCTACACCTTC. It is translated as CASSDGSYGYTF.

This clone is a singleton in its sample. The chain carries TRBV2 and TRBJ1-6, with 12 bases fitting TRBD1. Germline V gives CDR1 SNHLY, CDR2 FYNNEI. Trimming took 6 bases from V and 8 from J; bases not matched to a gene: 5. CDR3 length: 15 amino acids. CDR3 in amino acids: CASSLGQGAYSPLHF. The CDR3 nucleotides read TGTGCCAGCAGCCTGGGACAGGGGGCATATTCACCCCTCCACTTT.

The chain links TRBV18 to TRBJ1-1; 7 bases line up with TRBD1. Germline lookup yields CDR1 KGHSH and CDR2 LQKENI. The CDR3 contains 14 residues. V lost 6 bases to trimming and J lost 4 bases; unmatched junction nucleotides: 8. For the CDR3, the DNA is TGTGCCAGCTCCCGACAGGGAGGGGGCACTGAAGCTTTCTTT. As protein: CASSRQGGGTEAFF.

V gene TRBV4-1 combines with J gene TRBJ1-1, with a tentative D call TRBD1 (6 bases). CDR3 length: 16 amino acids. CDR1 MGHRA and CDR2 YSYEKL come from the germline V gene. V was trimmed by 7 bases and J by 5 bases, leaving 23 bases between them. CDR3 region: CASTEGVTWVGTEAFF. CDR3 DNA sequence: TGCGCCAGCACCGAGGGGGTGACATGGGTCGGGACTGAAGCTTTCTTT.

This clone has a handful of counts. The chain carries TRBV5-1 and TRBJ2-5, with 15 bases lining up with TRBD2. CDR1 is SGHRS and CDR2 is YFSETQ in the germline V gene. The V gene end was trimmed by 5 bases and the J gene end by 5 bases; junction bases not matched to a gene: 7. The CDR3 has 16 residues. In DNA form, the CDR3 reads TGCGCCAGCAGGGACGGACTAGCGGGGGGGAGCGAGACCCAGTACTTC. It codes for CASRDGLAGGSETQYF.

The chain employs TRBV5-1 and TRBJ2-7; tentatively, D is TRBD1 (6 bases). This CDR3 region has 13 residues. Trimming removed 8 bases at V and 6 bases at J, with 18 bases between. In germline, CDR1 is SGHRS, CDR2 YFSETQ. The CDR3 DNA reads as TGCGCCAGTCGCTTCAGGGGAGATGGCGAGCAGTACTTC. Translation: CASRFRGDGEQYF. Combining the CDR3 with reference TRBV5-1 and TRBJ2-7 gives the whole variable domain KAGVTQTPRYLIKTRGQQVTLSCSPISGHRSVSWYQQTPGQGLQFLFEYFSETQRNKGNFPGRFSGRQFSNSRSEMNVSTLELGDSALYLCASRFRGDGEQYFGPGTRLTVT.

The chain employs TRBV30 and TRBJ2-7; a weak D match, TRBD1 (5 bases). Germline assignment: CDR1 GTSNPN and CDR2 SVGIG (reference sequence). Trimming left V 4 bases short and J 3 bases short, with 10 bases between. The CDR3 is 12 residues long. Here the CDR3 reads CAWTGRNYEQYF. The CDR3 nucleotides are TGTGCCTGGACAGGGCGAAACTACGAGCAGTACTTC.

The J gene is TRBJ2-5, the V gene TRBV7-3; 9 bases match TRBD1. The length of the CDR3 is 13 residues. The V gene end was trimmed by 4 bases and the J gene end by 6 bases; junction bases not matched to a gene: 3. Germline V gene sequence: CDR1 SGHTA, CDR2 FQGTGA. The CDR3 sequence is CASSSYRGQTQYF. In DNA form, the CDR3 reads TGTGCCAGCAGCTCGTACAGGGGGCAGACCCAGTACTTC.

The chain combines TRBV12-5 with TRBJ2-3; 11 bases are shared with TRBD2. The V and J ends lost 0 bases and 1 base, in that order; junction bases with no gene match: 3. Germline V gene sequence: CDR1 LGHNT, CDR2 FRNRAP. The CDR3 has 17 amino acids. CDR3 protein: CASGLVILAGGTDTQYF. The CDR3 nucleotides are TGTGCTAGTGGTTTGGTAATACTAGCGGGGGGCACAGATACGCAGTATTTT.

The chain joins TRBV4-1 to TRBJ2-3, with 10 bases fitting TRBD1. This CDR3 region has 16 residues. V trimming: 1 base; J trimming: 5 bases; junction bases outside the gene matches: 6. Germline V gene sequence: CDR1 MGHRA, CDR2 YSYEKL. CDR3 amino acids: CASSQGGQGLGDTQYF. The CDR3 DNA reads as TGCGCCAGCAGCCAAGGGGGACAGGGGTTGGGAGATACGCAGTATTTT.

Here the CDR3 reads CASSVDPQGPREQFF. CDR3 nucleotides: TGTGCCAGCAGCGTAGATCCCCAGGGCCCTCGTGAGCAGTTCTTC. The V and J genes are TRBV9 and TRBJ2-1; possible D gene TRBD1, 5 bases. CDR3 length: 15 amino acids. Germline CDR1 SGDLS, CDR2 YYNGEE. Trimming shortened V by 0 bases and J by 9 bases, and 16 bases separated the two germline ends.

J is TRBJ2-5 and V is TRBV7-2; D is possibly TRBD2 (5 bases). Per germline, CDR1 SGHTA and CDR2 FQGNSA. V lost 5 bases and J lost 5, with 21 bases in between. The CDR3 spans 16 residues. CDR3 protein: CASSLNPGYGLETQYF. Written as DNA, the CDR3 is TGTGCCAGCAGCCTAAATCCGGGGTACGGTCTGGAGACCCAGTACTTC.

This clone is a singleton in its sample. The V gene is TRBV7-6, the J gene TRBJ2-1; 8 bases agree with TRBD2. V shed 3 bases, J shed 6 bases, and the junction held 4 bases outside the gene matches. Germline CDR1 is SGHVS and CDR2 is FNYEAQ. CDR3 size: 14 residues. The CDR3 spells CASSLTGGTNEQFF. The CDR3 bases are TGTGCCAGCAGCTTGACGGGGGGGACCAATGAGCAGTTCTTC.

This CDR3 reads CASSMTGGNYGYTF. The CDR3 DNA is TGCGCCAGCAGCATGACAGGGGGGAACTATGGCTACACCTTC. The J gene is TRBJ1-2, the V gene TRBV5-1; TRBD1 matches at 9 bases. The ends lost 4 bases at V and 2 bases at J; junction bases unmatched: 3. The germline V gene encodes CDR1 SGHRS and CDR2 YFSETQ. The CDR3 consists of 14 residues.

This clone was seen a handful of times. This sequence joins TRBV28 and TRBJ2-6; no reliable D call. The V end lost 2 bases, the J end lost 4 bases, and 9 bases lay between the germline ends. The CDR3 is made up of 15 amino acids. Germline V gene sequence: CDR1 MDHEN, CDR2 SYDVKM. DNA for the CDR3: TGTGCCAGCAGTTTAGTGGTAACCGGGGCCAACGTCCTGACTTTC. Protein: CASSLVVTGANVLTF. The entire variable domain, with the rest obtained from reference TRBV28 and TRBJ2-6, is as follows: DVKVTQSSRYLVKRTGEKVFLECVQDMDHENMFWYRQDPGLGLRLIYFSYDVKMKEKGDIPEGYSVSREKKERFSLILESASTNQTSMYLCASSLVVTGANVLTFGAGSRLTVL.

The chain uses TRBV27 and TRBJ2-5, with D possibly being TRBD2 (5 bases). The V gene's germline CDR1 is MNHEY and CDR2 SMNVEV (reference sequence). Trimming took off 8 bases at V and 2 bases at J, with 15 bases between the two ends. This CDR3 has 14 amino acids. CDR3 nucleotides: TGTGCCAGCGGACTGCGCTACCATCAAGAGACCCAGTACTTC. Protein product: CASGLRYHQETQYF.

The chain is built from TRBV9 and TRBJ2-3; D could derive from TRBD1 or TRBD2 (5 bases each). The V gene's germline CDR1 is SGDLS and CDR2 YYNGEE. The length of the CDR3 is 13 residues. V gave up 5 bases and J gave up 6 bases, with 13 bases separating them. The CDR3 DNA is TGTGCCAGCAGTTGGGGGTCTGAGGATACGCAGTATTTT. Protein sequence: CASSWGSEDTQYF.

The J gene is TRBJ1-5, the V gene TRBV7-6; D possibly corresponds to TRBD1 (6 bases). The CDR3 is 13 residues long. Per the germline V gene, CDR1 is SGHVS and CDR2 is FNYEAQ. The V end was cut by 5 bases, the J end by 2 bases, with 7 bases between. CDR3 in DNA: TGTGCCAGCAGCCCAGGGGGCAATCAGCCCCAGCATTTT. This encodes CASSPGGNQPQHF.

This clone was seen once. The V gene is TRBV9, the J gene TRBJ2-5, with a possible D match to TRBD2 (5 bases). CDR3 length equals 14 residues. With 4 bases removed from V and 7 bases from J, the gap between germline ends came to 17 bases. Germline values: CDR1 SGDLS, CDR2 YYNGEE. Written as DNA, the CDR3 is TGTGCCAGCAGCCCGAATCCGGACGGGATGACCCAGTACTTC. It yields the protein CASSPNPDGMTQYF.

The chain couples TRBV30 to TRBJ1-1; perhaps TRBD1 as D (6 bases). V was pared by 6 bases and J by 2 bases, with 13 bases between. Germline assignment: CDR1 GTSNPN and CDR2 SVGIG (reference sequence). This CDR3 has 13 amino acids. CDR3 in DNA: TGTGCCTGCATTAGCAGGGGTAACACTGAAGCTTTCTTT. Amino acids: CACISRGNTEAFF.

The rearrangement links TRBV30 to TRBJ2-7; possibly TRBD1 for D (5 bases). The ends were cut back, 6 bases at V and 0 bases at J, with 6 bases in the middle. The CDR3 is made up of 11 amino acids. Germline V gene data show CDR1 as GTSNPN and CDR2 as SVGIG (reference sequence). CDR3 residues: CACRDSYEQYF. The CDR3 DNA follows: TGTGCCTGCAGGGACTCCTACGAGCAGTACTTC.

CDR3 region: CASSEIGRYTEAFF. The DNA of the CDR3 is TGTGCCAGCAGTGAAATCGGCAGGTACACTGAAGCTTTCTTT. The V gene is TRBV6-1, the J gene TRBJ1-1, with D hard to call. The CDR3 has 14 residues. Germline V gives CDR1 MNHNS, CDR2 SASEGT. V was shortened by 2 bases and J by 3 bases, with 10 bases between the two germline ends.

This clone is classed as medium-sized. This chain connects TRBV19 to TRBJ2-3; maybe TRBD1 (6 bases). V was shortened by 4 bases and J by 0 bases, with 20 bases between the two germline ends. The CDR3 runs 18 residues. The germline V gene has CDR1 LNHDA and CDR2 SQIVND (reference sequence). The CDR3, as DNA: TGTGCCAGTAGTAAACCCCCGGGACACCTCACTAGCACAGATACGCAGTATTTT. It is translated as CASSKPPGHLTSTDTQYF. The full variable domain, rest sourced from reference TRBV19 and TRBJ2-3, is DGGITQSPKYLFRKEGQNVTLSCEQNLNHDAMYWYRQDPGQGLRLIYYSQIVNDFQKGDIAEGYSVSREKKESFPLTVTSAQKNPTAFYLCASSKPPGHLTSTDTQYFGPGTRLTVL.

The chain links TRBV19 to TRBJ2-6; D not certain. CDR3 length equals 14 residues. CDR1 LNHDA and CDR2 SQIVND come from the germline V gene (reference sequence). V gave up 5 bases and J gave up 0 bases, with 5 bases separating them. CDR3 in DNA: TGTGCCAGTAGTTCCCTCTCTGGGGCCAACGTCCTGACTTTC. Its protein is CASSSLSGANVLTF.